One T cell receptor beta chain is described in this entry. Its antigen is unidentified. V shed 6 bases and J 5 bases; nucleotides not matched to a gene: 12. This CDR3 comprises 16 residues. Germline assignment: CDR1 MNHEY and CDR2 SMNVEV (reference sequence). The data stem from a study of cytomegalovirus exposure and HLA in healthy donors. The study, taken as a whole, reports: The authors later linked a missense DCLRE1C variant to TCR beta V- and J-gene trimming. Despite most TCR sequences being rare, some public TCRs occurred in many donors. Highest at DRB1 and lowest at HLA-C, TCR association rates differed among HLA loci in a later analysis. Near-uniform donor sequencing depth was presumed by presence/absence analyses.

The study ran its PCR with 60 Vbeta and 13 Jbeta primers. The table came from immunoSEQ multiplex PCR; TCRdb's copy has only in-frame clones and leaves some out. The sample has approximately 170,000 clones, about 85% seen once. The origin of this receptor is a boy younger than 10 in good health and CMV-seronegative. The V call is TRBV27, the J call TRBJ2-1, with TRBD2 identical over 8 bases. Sequences were obtained from PBMCs. The CDR3 sequence is CASRTLGAGGDNEQFF. The CDR3 nucleotides are TGTGCCAGCAGAACCCTCGGGGCGGGAGGCGACAATGAGCAGTTCTTC.